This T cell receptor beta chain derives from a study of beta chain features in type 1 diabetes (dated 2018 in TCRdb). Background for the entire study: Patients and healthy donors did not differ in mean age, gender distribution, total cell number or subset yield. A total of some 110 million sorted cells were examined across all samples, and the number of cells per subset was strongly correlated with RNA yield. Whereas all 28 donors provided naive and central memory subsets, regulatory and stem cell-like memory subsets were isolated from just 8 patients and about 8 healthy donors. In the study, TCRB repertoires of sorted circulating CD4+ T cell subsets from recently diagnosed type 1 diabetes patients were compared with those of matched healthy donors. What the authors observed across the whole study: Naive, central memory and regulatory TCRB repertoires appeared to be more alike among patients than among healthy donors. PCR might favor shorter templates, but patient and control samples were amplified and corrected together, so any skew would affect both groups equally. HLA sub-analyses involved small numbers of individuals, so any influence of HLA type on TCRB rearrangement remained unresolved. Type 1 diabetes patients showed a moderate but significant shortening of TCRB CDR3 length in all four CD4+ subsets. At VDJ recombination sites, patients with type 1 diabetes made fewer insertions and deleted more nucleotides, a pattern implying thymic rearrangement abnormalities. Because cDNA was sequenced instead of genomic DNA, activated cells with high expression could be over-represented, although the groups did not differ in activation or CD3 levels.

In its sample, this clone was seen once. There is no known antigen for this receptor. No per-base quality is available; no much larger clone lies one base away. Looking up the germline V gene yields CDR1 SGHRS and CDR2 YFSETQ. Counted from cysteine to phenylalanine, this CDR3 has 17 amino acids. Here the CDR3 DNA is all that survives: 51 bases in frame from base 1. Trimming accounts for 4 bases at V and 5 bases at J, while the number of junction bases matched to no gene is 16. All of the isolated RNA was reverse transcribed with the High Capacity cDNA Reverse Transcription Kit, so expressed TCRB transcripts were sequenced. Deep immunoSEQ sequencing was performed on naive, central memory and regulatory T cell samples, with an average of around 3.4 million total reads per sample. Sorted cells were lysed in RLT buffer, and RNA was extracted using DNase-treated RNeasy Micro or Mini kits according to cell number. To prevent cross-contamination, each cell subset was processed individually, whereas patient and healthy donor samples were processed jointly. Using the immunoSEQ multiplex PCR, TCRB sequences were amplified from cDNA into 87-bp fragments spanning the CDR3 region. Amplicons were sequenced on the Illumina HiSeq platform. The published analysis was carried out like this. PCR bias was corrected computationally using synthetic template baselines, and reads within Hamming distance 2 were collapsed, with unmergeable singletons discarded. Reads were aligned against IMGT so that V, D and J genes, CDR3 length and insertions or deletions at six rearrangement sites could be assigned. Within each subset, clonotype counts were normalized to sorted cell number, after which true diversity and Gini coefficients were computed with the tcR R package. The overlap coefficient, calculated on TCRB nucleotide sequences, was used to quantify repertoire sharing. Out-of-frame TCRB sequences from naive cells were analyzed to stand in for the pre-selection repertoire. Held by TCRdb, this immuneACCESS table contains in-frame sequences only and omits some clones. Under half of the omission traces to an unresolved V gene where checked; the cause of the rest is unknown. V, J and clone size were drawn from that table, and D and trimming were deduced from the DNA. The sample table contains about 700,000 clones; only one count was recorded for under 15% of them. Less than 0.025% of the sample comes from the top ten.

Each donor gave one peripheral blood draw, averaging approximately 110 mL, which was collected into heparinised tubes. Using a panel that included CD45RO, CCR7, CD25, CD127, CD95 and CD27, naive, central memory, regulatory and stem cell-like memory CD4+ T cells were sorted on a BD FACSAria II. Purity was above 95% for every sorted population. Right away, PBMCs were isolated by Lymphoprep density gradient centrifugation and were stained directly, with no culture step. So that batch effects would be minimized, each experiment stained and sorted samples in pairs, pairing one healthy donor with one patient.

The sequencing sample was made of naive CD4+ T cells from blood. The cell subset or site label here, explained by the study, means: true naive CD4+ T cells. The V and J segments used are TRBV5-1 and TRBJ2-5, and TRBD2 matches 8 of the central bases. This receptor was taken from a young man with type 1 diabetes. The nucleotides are TGCGCCAGCAGCACCGGTGGTGGGACTAGAATCCACGAGACCCAGTACTTC. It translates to CASSTGGGTRIHETQYF. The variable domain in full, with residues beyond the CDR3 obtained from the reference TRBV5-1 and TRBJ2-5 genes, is KAGVTQTPRYLIKTRGQQVTLSCSPISGHRSVSWYQQTPGQGLQFLFEYFSETQRNKGNFPGRFSGRQFSNSRSEMNVSTLELGDSALYLCASSTGGGTRIHETQYFGPGTRLLVL.